The clone carrying this T cell receptor (beta chain) was observed a handful of times. The antigen remains unidentified. The PCR used 60 Vbeta and 13 Jbeta primers. As processed by the authors: Counted up in a later analysis, unique TCR beta chains came to some 80 million, with around 11 million shared. Sequencing used immunoSEQ multiplex PCR; TCRdb keeps in-frame clones, though not all of them. The DNA was the basis for D and trimming; V, J and clone size are from that table. The repertoire has over 85,000 clones, roughly 80% of them found once; the top ten carry approximately 8%. This sample was taken from a study of cytomegalovirus exposure and HLA in healthy donors. Whole-study context: Unique TCRs from HLA-typed donors, 80 million to 100 million of them, were held in an early data release.

Overall study findings and caveats: When the data were analyzed later, several of the most significant clusters appeared to be linked to common viral pathogens. The investigators catalogued 164 TCR beta chains as cytomegalovirus-associated.

The trim removed 4 bases at V and 2 bases at J, leaving 6 bases unmatched. The germline gives CDR1 LGHNA, CDR2 YNFKEQ. This CDR3 comprises 15 residues. This sequence was found in a female donor in good health and CMV-seronegative. V usage is TRBV4-2 and J usage is TRBJ2-3, with 7 bases identical to TRBD1. The source material was PBMCs. CDR3 in amino acids: CASSLGQANTDTQYF. The CDR3 nucleotides read TGTGCCAGCAGCCTCGGACAGGCCAACACAGATACGCAGTATTTT.